Shown below are 25 T cell receptor beta chains from a single sample sequenced in a study of T cell responses to AZD1222 COVID-19 vaccine. Assay: immunoSEQ multiplex PCR; the TCRdb copy retains only in-frame clones and omits some. The table shows fewer than 150,000 clones, with 80% to 90% occurring only once. This sample comprised peripheral blood, obtained 28 days after the second AZD1222 dose. These receptor sequences come from an adult who received the AZD1222 COVID-19 vaccine.

Remarks on this clone: Other DNA sequences in this specimen translate into the identical CDR3. The chain joins TRBV11-2 to TRBJ2-3; no reliable D call. V shed 2 bases and J shed 3 bases, with 3 bases lying between them. Germline V lookup: CDR1 SGHAT, CDR2 FQNNGV. There are 12 residues in the CDR3. The CDR3 nucleotides are TGTGCCAGCAGCTTAAGAACAGATACGCAGTATTTT. This gives the protein CASSLRTDTQYF. The full variable domain, its missing parts supplied by reference TRBV11-2 and TRBJ2-3, is EAGVAQSPRYKIIEKRQSVAFWCNPISGHATLYWYQQILGQGPKLLIQFQNNGVVDDSQLPKDRFSAERLKGVDSTLKIQPAKLEDSAVYLCASSLRTDTQYFGPGTRLTVL.

The chain couples TRBV10-1 to TRBJ1-1; no definite D call. V was cut by 6 bases and J by 0 bases, with 8 bases left in between. The CDR3 length is 13 residues. Germline V gene sequence: CDR1 WNHNN, CDR2 SYGVQD (reference sequence). The CDR3 here is CASRAAMNTEAFF. CDR3 DNA: TGCGCCAGCAGAGCAGCTATGAACACTGAAGCTTTCTTT.

This sequence joins TRBV19 and TRBJ1-1; tentatively, D is TRBD1 (6 bases). CDR3 length equals 14 residues. The V end lost 4 bases, the J end lost 3 bases, and 12 bases lay between the germline ends. The germline V gene encodes CDR1 LNHDA and CDR2 SQIVND (reference sequence). The CDR3, as DNA: TGTGCCAGTAGTAATTGGGACACTTACACTGAAGCTTTCTTT. Protein product: CASSNWDTYTEAFF.

The chain uses TRBV6-5 and TRBJ1-2; a weak D match, TRBD1 (5 bases). V was pared by 6 bases and J by 2 bases, with 16 bases between. This CDR3 is built from 15 residues. In germline, CDR1 is MNHEY, CDR2 SVGAGI. CDR3 loop: CASSPPGRGNYGYTF. The CDR3 coding sequence is TGTGCCAGCAGCCCCCCAGGTCGGGGCAACTATGGCTACACCTTC.

The chain is built from TRBV2 and TRBJ1-2; unclear D gene. V was cut by 4 bases and J by 2 bases, with 8 bases left in between. Per the germline V gene, CDR1 is SNHLY and CDR2 is FYNNEI. The CDR3 is 13 residues long. The CDR3 DNA reads as TGTGCCAGCAGTGCCGGACTAAACTATGGCTACACCTTC. As protein: CASSAGLNYGYTF.

The rearrangement joins TRBV4-3 to TRBJ1-1, with D tentatively TRBD1 (5 bases). The CDR3 sequence is 16 residues long. Trimming stripped 4 bases from V and 0 bases from J, with 15 bases between. Germline CDR1 and CDR2: LGHNA and YSLEER. The CDR3 bases are TGCGCCAGCAGCCGAACATTGGGACGGATGAACACTGAAGCTTTCTTT. This encodes CASSRTLGRMNTEAFF.

This clone is a singleton in its sample. This chain connects TRBV7-3 to TRBJ1-5, with D possibly TRBD1 on 6 matching bases. Trimming cost V 5 bases and J 7 bases, with 15 bases left between them. Germline V gene lookup returns CDR1 SGHTA and CDR2 FQGTGA. The CDR3 runs to 14 residues. CDR3 amino acids: CASSLPGGRQPQHF. In DNA form, the CDR3 reads TGTGCCAGCAGCCTTCCGGGGGGCAGGCAGCCCCAGCATTTT.

DNA for the CDR3: TGTGCCACCAGCTTCTCCGGGGCCGCTAGTGGTGAGCAGTTCTTC. It is translated as CATSFSGAASGEQFF. This sequence joins TRBV15 and TRBJ2-1; D assignment may be TRBD1 or TRBD2 (5 bases each). The V and J ends lost 5 bases and 9 bases respectively, with 20 bases between them. The CDR3 runs 15 residues. Per germline, CDR1 LNHNV and CDR2 YYDKDF (reference sequence).

Worth noting for this clone: At one end the junction does not follow the germline gene, possibly because of a read error. The chain is built from TRBV29-1 and TRBJ1-2; 8 bases match TRBD1. The germline CDR1 and CDR2 sequences are SQVTM and ANQGSEA. The CDR3 loop spans 13 amino acids. Written as DNA, the CDR3 is TGCAGCGTTGATCTCTCCGGGACAGGCTTCTTCGCCTTC. Protein product: CSVDLSGTGFFAF.

The V gene is TRBV7-8, the J gene TRBJ2-5, with 9 bases lining up with TRBD2. This CDR3 is built from 16 residues. Germline assignment: CDR1 SGHVS and CDR2 FQNEAQ. Losses at the gene ends were 1 base for V and 2 bases for J; bases not matched to a gene: 5. The CDR3, as DNA: TGTGCCAGCAGCTTAGGTCCAGCGGGGGGTCAAGAGACCCAGTACTTC. This codes for CASSLGPAGGQETQYF.

The V call is TRBV29-1, the J call TRBJ2-2, with D possibly TRBD2 on 5 matching bases. Per germline, CDR1 SQVTM and CDR2 ANQGSEA. V was clipped by 4 bases and J by 6 bases, with 18 bases between them. The length of the CDR3 is 15 residues. The CDR3 region has the DNA TGCAGCGTTGGGGCCCCCGGGAACGGTGCCGGGGAGCTGTTTTTT. Amino acid sequence: CSVGAPGNGAGELFF.

This sequence joins TRBV5-1 and TRBJ2-4, with D possibly TRBD1 on 5 matching bases. The CDR3 is 12 amino acids. CDR1 and CDR2 from the germline V gene are SGHRS and YFSETQ. V was cut by 0 bases and J by 11 bases, with 9 bases left in between. CDR3: CASSLEQDLQYF. The DNA of the CDR3 is TGCGCCAGCAGCTTGGAACAGGACCTTCAGTACTTC. Full variable domain (outside the CDR3, taken from reference TRBV5-1 and TRBJ2-4): KAGVTQTPRYLIKTRGQQVTLSCSPISGHRSVSWYQQTPGQGLQFLFEYFSETQRNKGNFPGRFSGRQFSNSRSEMNVSTLELGDSALYLCASSLEQDLQYFGAGTRLSVL.

The genes are TRBV7-6 and TRBJ1-5; D might be TRBD1 (5 bases). CDR3 length equals 15 residues. With 7 bases removed from V and 3 bases from J, the gap between germline ends came to 16 bases. Germline V gene sequence: CDR1 SGHVS, CDR2 FNYEAQ. CDR3 DNA: TGTGCCAGCACCCTGGGGGTAGGACCCAATCAGCCCCAGCATTTT. Amino acids: CASTLGVGPNQPQHF.

In nucleotides, the CDR3 is TGTGCCAGCAGCCGGTGGGATCACGAGGTGGGGGAGCTGTTTTTT. Its translation is CASSRWDHEVGELFF. The rearrangement joins TRBV6-2 or TRBV6-3 to TRBJ2-2; no clear D gene. Per germline, CDR1 MNHEY and CDR2 SVGEGT. The CDR3 length is 15 residues. V was clipped by 6 bases and J by 8 bases, with 19 bases between them.

The rearrangement uses TRBV12-3 or TRBV12-4 and TRBJ1-1; the D gene is possibly TRBD1 (5 bases). This CDR3 contains 13 residues. V dropped 8 bases and J dropped 1 base, with 11 bases sitting between them. CDR3 bases: TGTGCCAGCGAACTAAGGGGGAACACTGAAGCTTTCTTT. It specifies CASELRGNTEAFF.

This clone was seen a single time. This sequence joins TRBV3-1 (or the pseudogene TRBV3-2) and TRBJ1-2; D is uncertain. The CDR3 is made up of 13 amino acids. From germline, CDR1 is LGHDT and CDR2 YNNKEL (reference sequence). V lost 1 base to trimming and J lost 8 bases, with 11 bases between them. This chain's CDR3 is CASSQAWMEGYTF. CDR3 in DNA: TGTGCCAGCAGCCAAGCCTGGATGGAGGGCTACACCTTC.

The chain combines TRBV5-1 with TRBJ1-3; tentatively, D is TRBD1 (5 bases). Germline CDR1 reads SGHRS; CDR2 reads YFSETQ. The CDR3 consists of 14 residues. The ends were cut back, 3 bases at V and 2 bases at J, with 9 bases in the middle. CDR3 amino acids: CASSSGTTGNTIYF. CDR3 DNA: TGCGCCAGCAGCTCAGGGACCACTGGAAACACCATATATTTT.

The V and J genes are TRBV6-5 and TRBJ1-6, with D unclear. The V and J ends lost 6 bases and 7 bases respectively, with 16 bases between them. CDR1 and CDR2 from the germline V gene are MNHEY and SVGAGI. The length of the CDR3 is 15 residues. The chain's CDR3 is CASRPGPAGNSPLHF. CDR3 nucleotides: TGTGCCAGCAGACCGGGCCCCGCGGGCAATTCACCCCTCCACTTT.

The J gene is TRBJ1-2, the V gene TRBV3-1 (or the pseudogene TRBV3-2); TRBD1 matches at 7 bases. Germline V gene sequence: CDR1 LGHDT, CDR2 YNNKEL (reference sequence). The CDR3 contains 13 residues. V lost 4 bases, J lost 4 bases, and 3 bases stayed unmatched. The CDR3 spells CASSPRDSYGYTF. As DNA, the CDR3 is TGTGCCAGCAGCCCCCGGGACAGCTATGGCTACACCTTC.

The chain has TRBV7-2 and TRBJ1-1; weak D call: TRBD1 (5 bases). The CDR3 is 16 residues long. Germline lookup yields CDR1 SGHTA and CDR2 FQGNSA. Trimming removed 4 bases from V and 1 base from J, with 16 bases in between. CDR3 nucleotide sequence: TGTGCCAGCAGCTCAAGGATGGGGGGTCGGAACACTGAAGCTTTCTTT. As protein: CASSSRMGGRNTEAFF. Filled out from reference TRBV7-2 and TRBJ1-1, the complete variable domain reads GAGVSQSPSNKVTEKGKDVELRCDPISGHTALYWYRQSLGQGLEFLIYFQGNSAPDKSGLPSDRFSAERTGGSVSTLTIQRTQQEDSAVYLCASSSRMGGRNTEAFFGQGTRLTVV.

The genes are TRBV19 and TRBJ1-2; weak D call: TRBD1 (6 bases). CDR1 and CDR2 (germline): LNHDA, SQIVND (reference sequence). The V gene lost 3 bases and the J gene lost 4 bases, with 15 bases spanning the gap. This CDR3 has 15 residues. The chain's CDR3 is CASSITGYGPYGYTF. The DNA for the CDR3 is TGTGCCAGTAGTATTACAGGGTATGGACCCTATGGCTACACCTTC.

J is TRBJ1-5 and V is TRBV6-5; D is uncertain. Trimming cost V 0 bases and J 0 bases, with 9 bases left between them. CDR1 is MNHEY and CDR2 is SVGAGI in the germline V gene. This CDR3 is built from 16 residues. The CDR3 DNA sequence: TGTGCCAGCAGTTACTCCGCCCCCTATAGCAATCAGCCCCAGCATTTT. Protein: CASSYSAPYSNQPQHF.

The V and J genes are TRBV4-3 and TRBJ2-7, with a tentative D call TRBD1 (6 bases). V shed 0 bases and J shed 6 bases, with 18 bases lying between them. The CDR3 extends over 16 amino acids. Germline V gives CDR1 LGHNA, CDR2 YSLEER. CDR3 nucleotide sequence: TGCGCCAGCAGCCAAGATCCGGCAGGGGCAGGCAGCGAGCAGTACTTC. Translated, it gives CASSQDPAGAGSEQYF.

This clone appeared once. V and J are TRBV4-2 and TRBJ2-1, with D possibly TRBD1 on 5 matching bases. V lost 7 bases and J 4 bases, leaving 17 bases between the germline ends. The germline V gene has CDR1 LGHNA and CDR2 YNFKEQ. The length of the CDR3 is 15 residues. The CDR3 coding sequence is TGTGCCAGCAATACAGGAATATATTCGTACAATGAGCAGTTCTTC. It encodes CASNTGIYSYNEQFF.

The chain recombines TRBV28 with TRBJ1-1; D possibly corresponds to TRBD1 (5 bases). The V gene lost 2 bases and the J gene lost 4 bases, with 11 bases spanning the gap. The CDR3 has 14 residues. Germline V gene data show CDR1 as MDHEN and CDR2 as SYDVKM. The CDR3 protein is CASSLGGRGTEAFF. In DNA form, the CDR3 reads TGTGCCAGCAGTTTAGGGGGTCGAGGCACTGAAGCTTTCTTT.